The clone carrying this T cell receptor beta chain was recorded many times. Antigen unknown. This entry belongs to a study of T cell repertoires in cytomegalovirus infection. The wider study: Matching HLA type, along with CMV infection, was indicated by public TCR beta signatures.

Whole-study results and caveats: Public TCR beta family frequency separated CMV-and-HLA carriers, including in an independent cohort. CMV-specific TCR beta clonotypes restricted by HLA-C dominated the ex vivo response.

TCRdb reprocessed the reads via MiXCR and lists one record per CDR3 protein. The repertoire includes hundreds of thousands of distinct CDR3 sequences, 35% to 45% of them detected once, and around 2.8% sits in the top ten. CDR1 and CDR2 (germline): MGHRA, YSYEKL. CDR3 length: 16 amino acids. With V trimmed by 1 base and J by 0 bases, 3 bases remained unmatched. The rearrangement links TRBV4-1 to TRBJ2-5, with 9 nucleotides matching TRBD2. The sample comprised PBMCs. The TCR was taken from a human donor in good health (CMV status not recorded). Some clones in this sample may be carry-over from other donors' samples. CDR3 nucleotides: TGCGCCAGCAGCCAAGGGCAGCGGGAGGACCAAGAGACCCAGTACTTC. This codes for CASSQGQREDQETQYF.